This is a list of T cell receptor beta chains from one sample in a study of blood T cell repertoires in COVID-19. Clones were sequenced by immunoSEQ multiplex PCR, and TCRdb holds only the in-frame ones, with some missing. The sample includes about 280,000 clones, about 89% of them seen just once. Sequenced material: peripheral blood. These receptors originate from a man aged 45-60 years with acute or convalescent COVID-19. CDR3s include the opening cysteine and the closing phenylalanine or tryptophan. The D gene is left open where the match is weak.

>TRBJ2-7|TRBD1|TRBV10-2
CASTDRVYEQYF
>TRBJ2-3|TRBD2|TRBV2
CASSETSQGTDTQYF
>TRBJ1-6|-|TRBV7-3
CASSSPGAPLHF
>TRBJ1-6|-|TRBV9
CASSPQIGSSYNSPLHF
>TRBJ1-5|TRBD1|TRBV6-1
CASSDPGGQPQHF
>TRBJ1-6|TRBD1|TRBV5-1
CASSTGTVVGVVPPLHF
>TRBJ1-4|-|TRBV19
CASNPYTTNEKLFF
>TRBJ2-5|TRBD1|TRBV20-1
CSASRGRRAETQYF
>TRBJ2-7|-|TRBV9
CASSVHWERTYEQYF
>TRBJ1-1|-|TRBV11-2
CAAGRGYTEAFF
>TRBJ2-7|TRBD1|TRBV6-5
CAGRDRVNDEQYF
>TRBJ2-7|-|TRBV29-1
CSVDQGSSEQYF
>TRBJ2-3|-|TRBV6-5
CASSSPRLVTDTQYF
>TRBJ2-3|-|TRBV24-1
CATSDTGEADTQYF
>TRBJ1-4|-|TRBV10-2
CASRIGRGNEKLFF
>TRBJ2-3|TRBD2|TRBV19
CASSIDLTLTPLAGGTNTQYF
>TRBJ2-2|TRBD2|TRBV9
CASSVGGGANTGELFF
>TRBJ2-2|-|TRBV6-5
CASRPSGVTGELFF
>TRBJ1-5|-|TRBV18
CASSGQSNQPQHF
>TRBJ2-3|TRBD2|TRBV2
CASMRGEDTQYF